The rows below give T cell receptor beta chains drawn from one sample of a study of vaccination effects on CD4 cells after COVID-19. Sequenced by immunoSEQ multiplex PCR; TCRdb stores in-frame clones only, minus some. The table lists about 73,000 clones, around 78% of them singletons. Their cognate antigens are unknown. The sample was CD4+ T cells from PBMCs cultured with SARS-CoV-2 spike peptides, taken before COVID-19 vaccination. These receptors were collected from a human donor who received a COVID-19 vaccine. Both conserved end residues are part of each CDR3. Each record gives: CDR3 length, clone size, V gene, D gene, J gene, CDR3 DNA, CDR3 protein. The D gene is left open where the match is weak. A clone size is listed for some rows: how often the clone was seen (once, few, many), or a class if it is expanded.

14	.	TRBV5-1	.	TRBJ1-5	TGCGCCAGCAGCTTGGGTGGTTGGAATCAGCCCCAGCATTTT	CASSLGGWNQPQHF
14	.	TRBV19	.	TRBJ1-2	TGTGCCACCCACCACCAGATGTATGCCTCCGGCTACACCTTC	CATHHQMYASGYTF
15	.	TRBV6-5	.	TRBJ1-2	TGTGCCAGCAGTTACTCGATGCGACAGTACTATGGCTACACCTTC	CASSYSMRQYYGYTF
15	.	TRBV4-3	TRBD1	TRBJ2-2	TGCGCCAGCAGCCAAGATGGGACAGTGGCCGGGGAGCTGTTTTTT	CASSQDGTVAGELFF
16	.	TRBV6-6	.	TRBJ1-2	TGTGCCAGCAGCCCCGAACAGCGGCAGGGCTACTATGGCTACACCTTC	CASSPEQRQGYYGYTF
17	.	TRBV5-6	.	TRBJ2-5	TGTGCCAGCAGCCCCGTTCGGGGCGGAGAGTACCAAGAGACCCAGTACTTC	CASSPVRGGEYQETQYF
14	.	TRBV5-1	.	TRBJ1-2	TGCGCCAGCAGCTTGGATGGGCAGGGCGGTGGCTACACCTTC	CASSLDGQGGGYTF
15	.	TRBV5-4	.	TRBJ2-1	TGTGCCAGCGGCCAGAGCACAAGCTCCTACAATGAGCAGTTCTTC	CASGQSTSSYNEQFF
18	.	TRBV9	TRBD2	TRBJ2-1	TGTGCCAGCAGCGTTGGACTAGCGGGGTCGAGCTCCTACAATGAGCAGTTCTTC	CASSVGLAGSSSYNEQFF
14	.	TRBV5-6	TRBD1	TRBJ1-2	TGTGCCAGCAGCAAACCGGACAGGCCCTACGGCTACACCTTC	CASSKPDRPYGYTF
12	.	TRBV7-3	TRBD1	TRBJ2-3	TGTGCCAGCAGCGCCCGGACAGGAGCGCAGTATTTT	CASSARTGAQYF
14	.	TRBV7-2	.	TRBJ2-5	TGTGCCAGCAGCTTAGCAGGGGCGGTAGAGACCCAGTACTTC	CASSLAGAVETQYF
17	.	TRBV24-1	TRBD1	TRBJ2-1	TGTGCCACCAGTGACTCAGCCGGGACAGGGCGCTACAATGAGCAGTTCTTC	CATSDSAGTGRYNEQFF
14	.	TRBV2	.	TRBJ1-5	TGTGCCTCGGTCAAGGTTATTAGCAATCAGCCCCAGCATTTT	CASVKVISNQPQHF
13	.	TRBV4-1	TRBD1	TRBJ2-5	TGCGCCAGCAGCCGATGGGACAGAGAGACCCAGTACTTC	CASSRWDRETQYF
12	.	TRBV10-1	.	TRBJ2-5	TGCGCCAGCAGTGAGTCGACCGAGACCCAGTACTTC	CASSESTETQYF
12	.	TRBV7-2	.	TRBJ1-2	TGTGCCAGCAGCTTCACGGGGAGCGGCTACACCTTC	CASSFTGSGYTF
14	.	TRBV6-5	.	TRBJ2-3	TGTGCCAGCAGCCTCCGGACAGGCACAGATACGCAGTATTTT	CASSLRTGTDTQYF
13	.	TRBV15	.	TRBJ2-3	TGTGCCACCAGCAGAGGCAGGACAGATACGCAGTATTTT	CATSRGRTDTQYF
11	once	TRBV19	.	TRBJ1-2	TGTGCCACCGGAGGGGGTTATGGCTACACCTTC	CATGGGYGYTF
14	.	TRBV6-2/TRBV6-3	.	TRBJ1-1	TGTGCCAGCAGTCGACCGGGAGAGAACACTGAAGCTTTCTTT	CASSRPGENTEAFF
14	.	TRBV6-5	.	TRBJ1-4	TGTGCCAGCAACCTTTGGGGGGCTAATGAAAAACTGTTTTTT	CASNLWGANEKLFF
15	.	TRBV5-1	TRBD1	TRBJ1-3	TGCGCCAGCAGCCTAACAGGGGAGAGGGAAAACACCATATATTTT	CASSLTGERENTIYF
15	.	TRBV7-3	.	TRBJ2-3	TGTGCCAGCAGCCCGGACAGCTCTAGCACAGATACGCAGTATTTT	CASSPDSSSTDTQYF
15	.	TRBV7-2	.	TRBJ1-4	TGTGCCAGCAGCTTAGCAGGGGGGCTGCGAGAAAAACTGTTTTTT	CASSLAGGLREKLFF
17	once	TRBV6-2/TRBV6-3	.	TRBJ2-2	TGTGCCAGCAGTCCAAACAGACAAACAGGGCCATCCGGGGAGCTGTTTTTT	CASSPNRQTGPSGELFF
15	once	TRBV5-6	.	TRBJ1-3	TGTGCCAGCAGCTTGGCGGGGGTAGCGGGAAACACCATATATTTT	CASSLAGVAGNTIYF
18	.	TRBV18	.	TRBJ1-5	TGTGCCAGCTCACCAGCGCCAGCTCCGGTTTGGAGCAATCAGCCCCAGCATTTT	CASSPAPAPVWSNQPQHF
15	once	TRBV5-1	.	TRBJ2-1	TGCGCCAGCAGCTTTATACTAGGTTCCTACAATGAGCAGTTCTTC	CASSFILGSYNEQFF
11	.	TRBV20-1	.	TRBJ1-1	TGCAGTGCCGAGCCCATTGCCGAGGCTTTCTTT	CSAEPIAEAFF
15	.	TRBV7-8	TRBD2	TRBJ2-3	TGTGCCAGCTCTCTAGCGGGGGCCTACACAGATACGCAGTATTTT	CASSLAGAYTDTQYF
16	.	TRBV18	TRBD1	TRBJ1-4	TGTGCCAGCTCACCCCGGGAGCGAGGGACAGGCGAAAAACTGTTTTTT	CASSPRERGTGEKLFF